This T cell receptor (beta chain) came from a study of T cell repertoires and HLA-DP antigens (dated by TCRdb to about 2018). Background on the whole study: The study used an in vitro model of CD4+ T cell alloreactivity against allogeneic HLA-DP presented by transduced HeLa cells. Compared with self, one alloantigen differed at one amino acid in the peptide-binding groove and the other differed at some 11, modelling structurally similar versus dissimilar alloantigens. An average DNA input of about 0.2 ug was used for sorted CD137+CD4+ samples, compared with about 1,100 ng for pre-culture CD4+ samples. The three donors, two male and one female, ranged from the 18-to-29 to the 60-to-69 age band.

The study at large found these results: The study was limited by having only a few donors, by relying on a non-physiological HeLa antigen-presenting system, and by using total CD4+ responder cells. Clonality of sorted CD137+ cells was similar against both alloantigens (around 0.41) and much higher than in pre-culture samples (approximately 0.039). Clones undetected before culture had an average cumulative frequency of approximately 37% against one allele and over 45% against the other. Naive and memory CD4+ repertoires were not analysed separately.

Details on this clone: What antigen it recognizes has not been identified. Nothing much larger sits one base from this clone, and base qualities are not available.

Untouched CD4+ T cells were isolated from Ficoll-separated PBMC by magnetic bead negative selection, reaching an average purity of about 98%. Magnetic beads were used to isolate untouched CD4+ T cells from Ficoll-separated PBMC, giving roughly 98% purity with negligible CD8+ contamination. Peripheral blood mononuclear cells came from the buffy coats of a few healthy blood donors, who served as the study's donors. Each of the three donors was CMV seronegative. The DNeasy Blood & Tissue Kit was used for extraction of genomic DNA. TCRB sequencing was performed on genomic DNA from sorted CD137+CD4+ cells and pre-culture CD4+ baseline samples from each subject. The immunoSEQ multiplex PCR, with forward primers for 54 TRBV segments and reverse primers for 13 TRBJ segments, was used to amplify TCRB CDR3 regions. Pre-culture CD4+ samples were sequenced at deep resolution, targeting 210,000 or so T cell genomes. Amplicons were sequenced on an Illumina HiSeq System, producing 87 bp reads covering the CDR3. The authors' pipeline ran thus. Correction for PCR and sequencing errors was applied to reads, and CDR3 regions were defined through alignment to IMGT reference sequences. Synthetic template pools were used to estimate the numbers of templates and unique rearrangements. Clonality was computed as 1 minus Pielou's evenness. The Daley-Smith estimator was used to estimate richness. Morisita's index served as the measure of repertoire overlap. Clones found in cultured samples but undetected in the pre-culture repertoire of the corresponding donor were defined as low-abundance clones. In TCRdb, the immuneACCESS table is reduced to in-frame sequences with V and J assigned. These tables do not hold every clone; where another copy was compared, an unresolved V gene accounts for under half, and the others remain unexplained. V, J and clone size are taken as reported in that table, and D and trimming were inferred from the DNA itself. The sample data list approximately 73,000 clones, and over 75% of these were observed just once. Together, the top ten hold around 1.6% of the sample.

For CDR1 and CDR2, the germline V gene lists SGHTA and FQGNSA. The CDR3 runs 14 residues from the cysteine to the phenylalanine. The only DNA kept is the CDR3, 42 bases in frame from the first base. V is clipped by 6 bases and J by 4 bases, and the sequence between their germline boundaries is 12 bases long. The sequence derives from a man aged 55 to 70 in good health and CMV-seronegative. The rearrangement combines TRBV7-2 with TRBJ2-2; no D gene can be assigned with confidence. The sample consisted of CD4+ T cells from PBMCs. The nucleotide sequence reads TGTGCCAGCAGTCAAACAAGGTCCACCGGGGAGCTGTTTTTT. Translated, it reads CASSQTRSTGELFF.